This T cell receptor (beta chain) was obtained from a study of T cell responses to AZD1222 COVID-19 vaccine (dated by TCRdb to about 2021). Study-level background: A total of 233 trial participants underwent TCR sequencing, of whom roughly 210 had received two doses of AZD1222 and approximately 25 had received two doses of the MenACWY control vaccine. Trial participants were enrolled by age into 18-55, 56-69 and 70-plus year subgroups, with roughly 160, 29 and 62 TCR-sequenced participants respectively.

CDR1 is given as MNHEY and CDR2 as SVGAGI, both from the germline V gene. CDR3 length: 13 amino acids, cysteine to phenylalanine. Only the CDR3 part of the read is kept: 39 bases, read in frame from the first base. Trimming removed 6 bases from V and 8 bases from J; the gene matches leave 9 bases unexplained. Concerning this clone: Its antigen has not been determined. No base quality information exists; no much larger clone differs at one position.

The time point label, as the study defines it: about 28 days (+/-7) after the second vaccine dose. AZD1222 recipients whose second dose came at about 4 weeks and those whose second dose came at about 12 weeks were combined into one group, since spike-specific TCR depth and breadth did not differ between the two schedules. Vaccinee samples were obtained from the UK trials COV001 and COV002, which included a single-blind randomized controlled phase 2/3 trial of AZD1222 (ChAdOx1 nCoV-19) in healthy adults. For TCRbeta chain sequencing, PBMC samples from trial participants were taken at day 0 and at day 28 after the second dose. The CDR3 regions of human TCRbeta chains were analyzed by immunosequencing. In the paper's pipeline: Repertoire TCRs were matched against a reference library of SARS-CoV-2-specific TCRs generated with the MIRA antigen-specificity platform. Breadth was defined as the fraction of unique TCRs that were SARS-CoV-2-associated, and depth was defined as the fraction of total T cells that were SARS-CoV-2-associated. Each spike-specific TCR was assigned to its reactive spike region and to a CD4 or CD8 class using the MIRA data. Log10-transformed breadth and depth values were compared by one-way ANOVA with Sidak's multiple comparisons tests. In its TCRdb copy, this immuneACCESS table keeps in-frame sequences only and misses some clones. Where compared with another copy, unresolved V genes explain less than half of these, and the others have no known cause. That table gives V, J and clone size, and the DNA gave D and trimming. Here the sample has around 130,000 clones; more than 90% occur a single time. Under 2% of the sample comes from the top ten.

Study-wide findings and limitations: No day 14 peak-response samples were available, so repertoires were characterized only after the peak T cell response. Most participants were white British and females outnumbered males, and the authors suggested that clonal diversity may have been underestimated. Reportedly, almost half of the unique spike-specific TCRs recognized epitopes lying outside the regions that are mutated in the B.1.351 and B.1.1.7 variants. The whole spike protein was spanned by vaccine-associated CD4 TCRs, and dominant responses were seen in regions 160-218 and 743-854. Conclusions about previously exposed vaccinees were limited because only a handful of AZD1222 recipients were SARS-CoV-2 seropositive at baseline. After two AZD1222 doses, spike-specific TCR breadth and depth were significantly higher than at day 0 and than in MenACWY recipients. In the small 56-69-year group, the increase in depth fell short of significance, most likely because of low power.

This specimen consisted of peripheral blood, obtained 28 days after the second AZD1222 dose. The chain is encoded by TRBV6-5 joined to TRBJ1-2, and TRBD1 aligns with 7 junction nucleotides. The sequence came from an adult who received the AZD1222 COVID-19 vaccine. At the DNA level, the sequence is TGTGCCAGCAGCCTAACAGGGGTCAAGGGCTACACCTTC. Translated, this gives CASSLTGVKGYTF.